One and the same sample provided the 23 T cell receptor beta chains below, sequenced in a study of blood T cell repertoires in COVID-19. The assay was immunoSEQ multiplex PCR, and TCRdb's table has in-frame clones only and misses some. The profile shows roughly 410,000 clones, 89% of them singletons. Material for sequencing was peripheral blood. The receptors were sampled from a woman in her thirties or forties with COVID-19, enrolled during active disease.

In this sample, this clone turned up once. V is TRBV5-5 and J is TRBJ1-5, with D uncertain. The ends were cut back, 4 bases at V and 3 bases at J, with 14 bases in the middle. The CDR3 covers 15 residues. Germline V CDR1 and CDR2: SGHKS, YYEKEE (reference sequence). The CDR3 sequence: CASSPQLGLNQPQHF. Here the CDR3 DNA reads TGTGCCAGCAGCCCACAACTTGGGCTCAATCAGCCCCAGCATTTT.

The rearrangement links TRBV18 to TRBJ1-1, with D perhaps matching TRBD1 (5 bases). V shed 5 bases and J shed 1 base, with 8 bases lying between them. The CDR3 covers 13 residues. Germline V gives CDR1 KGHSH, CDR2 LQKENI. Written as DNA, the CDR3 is TGTGCCAGCTCATTGACAGAGAACACTGAAGCTTTCTTT. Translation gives CASSLTENTEAFF.

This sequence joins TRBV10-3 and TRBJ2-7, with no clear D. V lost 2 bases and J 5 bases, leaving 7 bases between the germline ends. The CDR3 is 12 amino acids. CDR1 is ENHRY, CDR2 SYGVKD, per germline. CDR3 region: CAISEGGNEQYF. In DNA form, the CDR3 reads TGTGCCATCAGTGAGGGCGGAAACGAGCAGTACTTC.

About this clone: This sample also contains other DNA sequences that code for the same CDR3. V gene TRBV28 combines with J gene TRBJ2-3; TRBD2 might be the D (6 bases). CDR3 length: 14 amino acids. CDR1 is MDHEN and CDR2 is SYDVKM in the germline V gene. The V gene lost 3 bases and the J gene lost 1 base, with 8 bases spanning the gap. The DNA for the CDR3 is TGTGCCAGCAGTTTTTTAGCGGGCACAGATACGCAGTATTTT. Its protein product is CASSFLAGTDTQYF.

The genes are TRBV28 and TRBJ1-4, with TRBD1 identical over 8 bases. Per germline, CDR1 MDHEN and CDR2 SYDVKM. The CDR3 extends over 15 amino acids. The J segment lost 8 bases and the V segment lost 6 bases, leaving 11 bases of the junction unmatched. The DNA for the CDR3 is TGTGCCAGCAGGCCACAGGGGGGAGGGAAAGAAAAACTGTTTTTT. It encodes CASRPQGGGKEKLFF.

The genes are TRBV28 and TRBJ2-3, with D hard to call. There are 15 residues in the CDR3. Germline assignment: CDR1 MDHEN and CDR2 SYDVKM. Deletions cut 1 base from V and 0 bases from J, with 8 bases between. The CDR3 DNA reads TGTGCCAGCAGTTTATATATGTCTAGCACAGATACGCAGTATTTT. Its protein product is CASSLYMSSTDTQYF.

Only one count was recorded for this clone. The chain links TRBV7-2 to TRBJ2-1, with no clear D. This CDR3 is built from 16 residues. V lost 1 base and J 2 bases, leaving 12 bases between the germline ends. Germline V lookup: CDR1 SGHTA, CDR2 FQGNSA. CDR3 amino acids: CASSLGAILPYNEQFF. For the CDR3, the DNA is TGTGCCAGCAGCTTAGGCGCCATCTTGCCCTACAATGAGCAGTTCTTC. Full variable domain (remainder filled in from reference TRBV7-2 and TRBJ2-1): GAGVSQSPSNKVTEKGKDVELRCDPISGHTALYWYRQSLGQGLEFLIYFQGNSAPDKSGLPSDRFSAERTGGSVSTLTIQRTQQEDSAVYLCASSLGAILPYNEQFFGPGTRLTVL.

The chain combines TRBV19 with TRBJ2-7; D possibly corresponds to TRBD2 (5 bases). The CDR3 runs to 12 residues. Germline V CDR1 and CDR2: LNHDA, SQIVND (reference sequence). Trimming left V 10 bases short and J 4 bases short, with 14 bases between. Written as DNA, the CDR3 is TGTGCCACCGGGGAGACCCCTTACGAGCAGTACTTC. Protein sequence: CATGETPYEQYF.

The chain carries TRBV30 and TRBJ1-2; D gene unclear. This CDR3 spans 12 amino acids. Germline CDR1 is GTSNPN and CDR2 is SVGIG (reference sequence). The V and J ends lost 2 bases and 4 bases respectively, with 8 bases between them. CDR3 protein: CAWSSASYGYTF. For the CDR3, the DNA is TGTGCCTGGAGTTCAGCGTCCTATGGCTACACCTTC.

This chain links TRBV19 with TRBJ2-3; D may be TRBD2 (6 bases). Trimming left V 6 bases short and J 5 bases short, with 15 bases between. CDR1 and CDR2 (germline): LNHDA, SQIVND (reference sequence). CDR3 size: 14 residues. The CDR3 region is CASSTFPTRDTQYF. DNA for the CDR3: TGTGCCAGTAGCACATTCCCGACTAGAGATACGCAGTATTTT. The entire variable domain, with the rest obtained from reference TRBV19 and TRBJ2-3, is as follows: DGGITQSPKYLFRKEGQNVTLSCEQNLNHDAMYWYRQDPGQGLRLIYYSQIVNDFQKGDIAEGYSVSREKKESFPLTVTSAQKNPTAFYLCASSTFPTRDTQYFGPGTRLTVL.

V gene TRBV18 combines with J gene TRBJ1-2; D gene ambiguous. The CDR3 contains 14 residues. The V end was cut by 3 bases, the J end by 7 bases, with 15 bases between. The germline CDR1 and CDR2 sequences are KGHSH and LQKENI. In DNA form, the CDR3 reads TGTGCCAGCTCACCTTCCCACGGAGGAAGTGGCTACACCTTC. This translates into CASSPSHGGSGYTF.

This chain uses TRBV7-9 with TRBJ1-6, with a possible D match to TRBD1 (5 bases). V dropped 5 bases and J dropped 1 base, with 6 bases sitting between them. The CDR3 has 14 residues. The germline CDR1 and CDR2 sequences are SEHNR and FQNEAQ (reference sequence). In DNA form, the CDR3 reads TGTGCCAGCAGCCCAGGGTCCTATAATTCACCCCTCCACTTT. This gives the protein CASSPGSYNSPLHF.

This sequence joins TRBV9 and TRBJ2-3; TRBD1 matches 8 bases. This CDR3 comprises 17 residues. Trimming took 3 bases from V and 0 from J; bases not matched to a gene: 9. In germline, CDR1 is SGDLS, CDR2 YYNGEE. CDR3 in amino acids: CASSATHRGKSTDTQYF. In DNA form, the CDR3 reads TGTGCCAGCAGCGCAACCCACAGGGGGAAAAGCACAGATACGCAGTATTTT.

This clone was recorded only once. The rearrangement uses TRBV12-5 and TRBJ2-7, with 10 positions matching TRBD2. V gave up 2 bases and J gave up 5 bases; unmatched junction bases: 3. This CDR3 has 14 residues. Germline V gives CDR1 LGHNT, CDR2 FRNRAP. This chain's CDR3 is CASGLSSGSHEQYF. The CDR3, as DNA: TGTGCTAGTGGTTTGTCTAGCGGGAGTCACGAGCAGTACTTC.

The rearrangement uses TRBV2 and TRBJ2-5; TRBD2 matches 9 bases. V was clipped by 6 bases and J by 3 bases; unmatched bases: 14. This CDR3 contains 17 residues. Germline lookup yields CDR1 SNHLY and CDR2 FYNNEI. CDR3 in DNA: TGTGCCAGCAGCCTTAATCCCTTGGCTAGCGGGAAAGAGACCCAGTACTTC. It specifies CASSLNPLASGKETQYF.

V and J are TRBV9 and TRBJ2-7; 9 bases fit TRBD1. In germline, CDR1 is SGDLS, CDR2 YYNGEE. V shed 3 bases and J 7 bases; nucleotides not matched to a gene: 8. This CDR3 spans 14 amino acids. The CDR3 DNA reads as TGTGCCAGCAGCGAACTGGACAGGGGATTGGAGCAGTACTTC. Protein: CASSELDRGLEQYF.

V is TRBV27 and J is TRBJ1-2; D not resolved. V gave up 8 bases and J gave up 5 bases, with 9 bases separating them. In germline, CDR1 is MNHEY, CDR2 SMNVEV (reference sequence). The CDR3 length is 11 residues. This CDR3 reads CASHGGYGYTF. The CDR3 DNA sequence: TGTGCCAGCCATGGAGGGTATGGCTACACCTTC.

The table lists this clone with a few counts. The CDR3 DNA reads as TGTGCCACCAGCAGAGACGGACTAGCCTGGGAGACCCAGTACTTC. Translated, it gives CATSRDGLAWETQYF. The chain combines TRBV15 with TRBJ2-5; TRBD2 aligns across 8 bases. After removal of 0 bases from V and 5 bases from J, the junction contained 5 bases not matched to a gene. The CDR3 loop spans 15 amino acids. Germline CDR1 LNHNV, CDR2 YYDKDF (reference sequence).

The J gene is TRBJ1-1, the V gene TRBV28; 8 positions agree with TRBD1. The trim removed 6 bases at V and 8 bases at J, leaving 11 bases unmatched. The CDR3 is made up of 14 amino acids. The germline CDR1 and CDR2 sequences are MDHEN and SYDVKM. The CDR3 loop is CASRVTGAGGEAFF. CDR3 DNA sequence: TGTGCCAGCAGAGTGACAGGGGCGGGCGGGGAAGCTTTCTTT.

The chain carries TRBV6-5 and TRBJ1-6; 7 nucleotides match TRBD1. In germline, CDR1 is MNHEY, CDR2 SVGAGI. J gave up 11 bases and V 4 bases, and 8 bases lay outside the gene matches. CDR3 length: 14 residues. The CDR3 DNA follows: TGTGCCAGCAGTTCCACCGGGACAGCGACACCCCTCCACTTT. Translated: CASSSTGTATPLHF.

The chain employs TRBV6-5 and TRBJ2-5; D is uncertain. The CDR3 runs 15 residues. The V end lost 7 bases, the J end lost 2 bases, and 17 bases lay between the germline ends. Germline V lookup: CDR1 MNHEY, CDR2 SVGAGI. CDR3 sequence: CASKVTVSRQETQYF. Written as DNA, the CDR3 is TGTGCCAGCAAAGTAACAGTTTCCCGACAAGAGACCCAGTACTTC.

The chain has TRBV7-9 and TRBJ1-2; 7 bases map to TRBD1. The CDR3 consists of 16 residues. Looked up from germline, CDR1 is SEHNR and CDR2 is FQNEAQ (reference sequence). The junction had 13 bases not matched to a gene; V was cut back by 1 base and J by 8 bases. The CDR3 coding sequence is TGTGCCAGCAGCTTAGAAGGAAACAGGGGAACCCAGGGCTACACCTTC. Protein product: CASSLEGNRGTQGYTF.

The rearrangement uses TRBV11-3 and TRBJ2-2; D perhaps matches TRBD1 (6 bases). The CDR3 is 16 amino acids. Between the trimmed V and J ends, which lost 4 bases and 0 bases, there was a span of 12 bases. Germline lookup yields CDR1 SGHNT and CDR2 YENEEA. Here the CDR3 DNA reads TGTGCCAGCAGCTCGGCCGGGACATCGAACACCGGGGAGCTGTTTTTT. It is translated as CASSSAGTSNTGELFF.